These 12 T cell receptor beta chains came from one sample sequenced in a study of T cell responses to AZD1222 COVID-19 vaccine. The table came from immunoSEQ multiplex PCR; TCRdb's copy has only in-frame clones and leaves some out. The sample gives 200,000 or so clones, almost 95% of which show up once; roughly 10% is in the top ten. The material was peripheral blood, obtained on day 0 of AZD1222 vaccination. The receptors come from an adult in good health.

The genes are TRBV15 and TRBJ1-4; D not certain. The V end lost 5 bases, the J end lost 8 bases, and 18 bases lay between the germline ends. CDR1 LNHNV and CDR2 YYDKDF come from the germline V gene (reference sequence). The CDR3 length is 15 residues. This CDR3 is CATSRTGPGEEKLFF. The CDR3 DNA follows: TGTGCCACCAGCCGGACCGGGCCTGGGGAGGAAAAACTGTTTTTT.

The chain carries TRBV12-1 and TRBJ2-2; TRBD2 was called by the table and not checked on the DNA. TRBV12-1 is listed as a pseudogene. This CDR3 is 24 amino acids long. CDR3 sequence: CASSSLPPWTDPYSGRQNTGELFF. In nucleotides, the CDR3 is TGTGCCAGCAGCTCACTCCCCCCTTGGACGGATCCCTATAGCGGGAGGCAGAACACCGGGGAGCTGTTTTTT.

The chain is built from TRBV6-5 and TRBJ2-7; 11 bases fit TRBD2. Germline lookup yields CDR1 MNHEY and CDR2 SVGAGI. The ends lost 6 bases at V and 3 bases at J; junction bases unmatched: 7. The CDR3 extends over 15 amino acids. The CDR3 sequence is CASRKTSGSSYEQYF. The CDR3 DNA reads as TGTGCCAGCAGGAAAACTAGCGGGAGTAGCTACGAGCAGTACTTC.

The chain joins TRBV5-4 to TRBJ1-2, with 9 bases aligning to TRBD1. The V gene's germline CDR1 is SGHNT and CDR2 YYREEE (reference sequence). CDR3 size: 16 residues. V lost 4 bases to trimming and J lost 0 bases; unmatched junction nucleotides: 7. The CDR3 sequence: CASSPGTGLTNYGYTF. The DNA for the CDR3 is TGTGCCAGCAGCCCCGGGACAGGGTTGACTAACTATGGCTACACCTTC.

The chain links TRBV5-4 to TRBJ1-6; D is unclear. Trimming left V 0 bases short and J 8 bases short, with 9 bases between. The CDR3 is 14 amino acids. Per the germline V gene, CDR1 is SGHNT and CDR2 is YYREEE (reference sequence). The CDR3 nucleotides read TGTGCCAGCAGCTTGGCCCCCGATGATTCACCCCTCCACTTT. It is translated as CASSLAPDDSPLHF.

V usage is TRBV30 and J usage is TRBJ2-1, with no clear D. The germline gives CDR1 GTSNPN, CDR2 SVGIG (reference sequence). V lost 5 bases and J lost 6, with 8 bases in between. This CDR3 is built from 11 residues. As DNA, the CDR3 is TGTGCCTGGGCTAACGGCAATGAGCAGTTCTTC. This codes for CAWANGNEQFF.

The chain is built from TRBV7-9 and TRBJ2-7; no definite D call. CDR1 SEHNR and CDR2 FQNEAQ come from the germline V gene (reference sequence). This CDR3 region has 11 residues. Between the trimmed V and J ends, which lost 5 bases and 4 bases, there was a span of 6 bases. The CDR3 DNA is TGTGCCAGCAGCCAATATTACGAGCAGTACTTC. Residues: CASSQYYEQYF.

V and J are TRBV10-1 and TRBJ2-3; D unresolved. V was shortened by 5 bases and J by 6 bases, with 18 bases between the two germline ends. The CDR3 has 15 residues. CDR1 WNHNN and CDR2 SYGVQD come from the germline V gene (reference sequence). This CDR3 reads CASSPGWPNGDTQYF. CDR3 DNA: TGCGCCAGCAGTCCCGGGTGGCCCAACGGGGATACGCAGTATTTT.

This clone was seen a few times. The J gene is TRBJ2-2, the V gene TRBV5-1; D is possibly TRBD1 (6 bases). This CDR3 is 17 amino acids long. Germline lookup yields CDR1 SGHRS and CDR2 YFSETQ. V was cut by 4 bases and J by 1 base, with 17 bases left in between. In DNA, the CDR3 is TGCGCCAGCAGCCGCGAGGGGGTCAATAAGAACACCGGGGAGCTGTTTTTT. This gives the protein CASSREGVNKNTGELFF.

The CDR3 sequence: CASSPIRTGRPSPLHF. Here the CDR3 DNA reads TGTGCCAGCAGTCCTATCCGGACAGGGCGGCCTTCACCCCTCCACTTT. V usage is TRBV2 and J usage is TRBJ1-6, with 8 bases fitting TRBD1. Germline loops: CDR1 SNHLY, CDR2 FYNNEI. The CDR3 length is 16 residues. V gave up 5 bases and J gave up 9 bases; unmatched junction bases: 12.

The chain joins TRBV4-3 to TRBJ2-7; the D is unclear. This CDR3 has 15 amino acids. Germline V gene sequence: CDR1 LGHNA, CDR2 YSLEER. The germline V and J ends were trimmed by 0 bases and 4 bases, with 13 bases remaining between them. The chain's CDR3 is CASSQELVKIYEQYF. In DNA form, the CDR3 reads TGCGCCAGCAGCCAAGAGTTAGTCAAGATATACGAGCAGTACTTC.

The chain joins TRBV29-1 to TRBJ1-4; 7 positions match TRBD1. V lost 0 bases, J lost 5 bases, and 3 bases stayed unmatched. This CDR3 comprises 14 residues. Germline V CDR1 and CDR2: SQVTM, ANQGSEA. The CDR3 loop is CSVEDQDRNEKLFF. The CDR3 nucleotides are TGCAGCGTTGAAGATCAGGACAGGAATGAAAAACTGTTTTTT.